This T cell receptor beta chain stems from a study of blood T cell repertoires in COVID-19. As for the study in general: T cells, B-cell-depleted T cells, or PBMCs provided the cDNA or gDNA that served as material.

Original data processing: Nucleated cell counts were estimated from reference gene primer amplification. Using immunoSEQ multiplex PCR, the repertoire was profiled, and TCRdb retains in-frame clones only, with some absent. V and J calls and clone size follow that table, whereas D and trimming were derived from the DNA. Seen here are around 100,000 clones, around nine tenths observed once, and the top ten hold approximately 5%. This clone appeared once. The sequenced material came from peripheral blood. This receptor was identified in a human donor in a cohort sampled during active COVID-19.

CDR3 bases: TGTGCCACCAGCAGGGCGGTTGGCGCTCCCGGCCGGGGGAACATTCAGTACTTC. Translating gives CATSRAVGAPGRGNIQYF. The gene calls are TRBV15 and TRBJ2-4, with D perhaps TRBD2 (6 bases). This CDR3 region has 18 residues. V dropped 3 bases and J dropped 7 bases, with 25 bases sitting between them. CDR1 is LNHNV, CDR2 YYDKDF, per germline (reference sequence).